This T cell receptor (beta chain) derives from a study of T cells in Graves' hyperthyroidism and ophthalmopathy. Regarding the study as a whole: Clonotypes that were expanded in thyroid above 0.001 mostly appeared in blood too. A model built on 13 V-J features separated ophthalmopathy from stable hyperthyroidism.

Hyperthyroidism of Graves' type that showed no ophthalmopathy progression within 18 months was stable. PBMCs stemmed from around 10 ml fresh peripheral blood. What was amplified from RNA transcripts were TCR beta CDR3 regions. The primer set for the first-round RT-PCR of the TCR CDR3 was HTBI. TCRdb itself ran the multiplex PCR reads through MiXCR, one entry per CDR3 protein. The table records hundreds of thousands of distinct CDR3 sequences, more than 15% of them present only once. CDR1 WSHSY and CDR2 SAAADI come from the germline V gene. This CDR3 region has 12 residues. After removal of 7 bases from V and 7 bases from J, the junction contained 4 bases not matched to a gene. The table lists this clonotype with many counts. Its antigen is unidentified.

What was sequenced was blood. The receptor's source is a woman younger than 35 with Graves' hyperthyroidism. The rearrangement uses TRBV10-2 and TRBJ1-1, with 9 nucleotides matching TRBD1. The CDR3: CASITGGSEAFF. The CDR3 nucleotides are TGCGCCAGCATCACAGGGGGCAGTGAAGCTTTCTTT.